These 21 T cell receptor beta chains were sequenced from one sample in a study of naive CD8 T cells in extremely preterm neonates. Cord blood came from elective full-term cesareans at 37-41 weeks without labor or membrane rupture. Clones were read by immunoSEQ multiplex PCR, and TCRdb kept only the in-frame ones, dropping some. The data contain about 7,300 clones, 90% to 95% of them singletons. Specimen: naive CD8+ T cells from cord blood. The source is a newborn in good health.

This rearrangement joins TRBV30 to TRBJ1-2; 7 nucleotides agree with TRBD1. The CDR3 length is 15 residues. V dropped 3 bases and J dropped 5; count of bases not matched to a gene: 12. The germline CDR1 and CDR2 sequences are GTSNPN and SVGIG (reference sequence). CDR3 nucleotides: TGTGCCTGGAGGACAGGGCTTGCGCCCCTATATGGCTACACCTTC. Protein sequence: CAWRTGLAPLYGYTF.

The chain employs TRBV7-9 and TRBJ2-1, with 9 bases that match TRBD1. Trimming cost V 1 base and J 0 bases; bases outside gene matches: 7. The CDR3 contains 18 residues. Germline V gene data show CDR1 as SEHNR and CDR2 as FQNEAQ (reference sequence). Written as DNA, the CDR3 is TGTGCCAGCAGCTTAGGCCGGGACAGGGACAGCTCCTACAATGAGCAGTTCTTC. This codes for CASSLGRDRDSSYNEQFF.

This chain links TRBV4-1 with TRBJ1-1; 8 positions match TRBD1. J lost 3 bases, V lost 3 bases, and 3 bases had no gene match. CDR1 is MGHRA, CDR2 YSYEKL, per germline. The CDR3 loop spans 14 amino acids. This CDR3 is CASSHGQGYTEAFF. CDR3 DNA: TGCGCCAGCAGCCACGGACAGGGCTACACTGAAGCTTTCTTT.

The chain combines TRBV25-1 with TRBJ2-2; D may be TRBD2 (6 bases). The V end lost 7 bases, the J end lost 4 bases, and 10 bases lay between the germline ends. CDR3 length equals 13 residues. The V gene's germline CDR1 is MGHDK and CDR2 SYGVNS. The DNA of the CDR3 is TGTGCCAGCATGAGGGGACTCACCGGGGAGCTGTTTTTT. Translated: CASMRGLTGELFF.

This chain links TRBV5-6 with TRBJ2-7; D is unclear. Germline CDR1 SGHDT, CDR2 YYEEEE. V was clipped by 2 bases and J by 2 bases, with 11 bases between them. The CDR3 is 14 residues long. The DNA of the CDR3 is TGTGCCAGCAGCTTTAACACCCTTCCCTACGAGCAGTACTTC. Protein product: CASSFNTLPYEQYF.

V usage is TRBV7-2 and J usage is TRBJ2-5; D perhaps matches TRBD2 (5 bases). The J call may be faulty, since TRBJ2-7 better matches the DNA end. Germline V CDR1 and CDR2: SGHTA, FQGNSA. The CDR3 runs 15 residues. The CDR3 region has the DNA TGTGCCAGCAGCTTACATAGAGGGAGCTCCTACGAGCAGTACTTC. Its translation is CASSLHRGSSYEQYF.

Here the CDR3 DNA reads TGTGCCATCAGGTCTGGGTCAGGCAATGAGCAGTTCTTC. Its translation: CAIRSGSGNEQFF. The V call is TRBV10-3, the J call TRBJ2-1; D is unclear. This CDR3 is 13 amino acids long. Between the trimmed V and J ends, which lost 6 bases and 6 bases, there was a span of 12 bases. Germline V gives CDR1 ENHRY, CDR2 SYGVKD.

The chain has TRBV30 and TRBJ2-3, with TRBD2 as a possible D gene (5 bases). CDR1 is GTSNPN and CDR2 is SVGIG in the germline V gene (reference sequence). This CDR3 contains 14 residues. Trimming removed 3 bases at V and 0 bases at J, with 10 bases between. CDR3 residues: CAWRLADSTDTQYF. The CDR3 DNA sequence: TGTGCCTGGAGGCTAGCAGATAGCACAGATACGCAGTATTTT.

In its sample, this clone was seen once. The chain couples TRBV6-1 to TRBJ1-6; D unresolved. Germline V gene sequence: CDR1 MNHNS, CDR2 SASEGT. This CDR3 has 15 amino acids. Trimming removed 1 base from V and 0 bases from J, with 4 bases in between. The CDR3 region has the DNA TGTGCCAGCAGTGAAGACAGCTCCTATAATTCACCCCTCCACTTT. Its translation: CASSEDSSYNSPLHF.

The J gene is TRBJ2-1, the V gene TRBV5-6; 15 nucleotides match TRBD2. Trimming took 0 bases from V and 4 from J; bases not matched to a gene: 8. CDR1 and CDR2 (germline): SGHDT, YYEEEE. The CDR3 is 19 amino acids. Here the CDR3 DNA reads TGTGCCAGCAGCTTGGCCAGAGGACTAGCGGGAGGGAGATACAATGAGCAGTTCTTC. It is translated as CASSLARGLAGGRYNEQFF.

The chain joins TRBV25-1 to TRBJ1-2; 10 bases map to TRBD1. The CDR3 runs 17 residues. Per germline, CDR1 MGHDK and CDR2 SYGVNS. The V gene end was trimmed by 4 bases and the J gene end by 4 bases; junction bases not matched to a gene: 12. The DNA for the CDR3 is TGTGCCAGCAGTGGCACGAGACAGGGGGCAAGCGTCTATGGCTACACCTTC. It codes for CASSGTRQGASVYGYTF.

This clone is a singleton in its sample. V and J are TRBV30 and TRBJ2-7, with TRBD2 identical over 13 bases. This CDR3 region has 14 residues. V was clipped by 3 bases and J by 4 bases; unmatched bases: 3. CDR1 is GTSNPN, CDR2 SVGIG, per germline (reference sequence). CDR3 DNA: TGTGCCTGGAGAGGGACTAGCGGGACGTACGAGCAGTACTTC. Amino acid sequence: CAWRGTSGTYEQYF.

The gene calls are TRBV15 and TRBJ1-2; 7 bases align to TRBD1. V dropped 3 bases and J dropped 2; count of bases not matched to a gene: 0. The CDR3 consists of 13 residues. Germline CDR1 is LNHNV and CDR2 is YYDKDF (reference sequence). CDR3 nucleotide sequence: TGTGCCACCAGCAGGGACAGGAACTATGGCTACACCTTC. Its protein product is CATSRDRNYGYTF.

This rearrangement joins TRBV11-3 to TRBJ2-1; tentatively, D is TRBD1 (6 bases). Trimming took 2 bases from V and 4 from J, leaving 6 bases between them. Germline V gives CDR1 SGHNT, CDR2 YENEEA. The length of the CDR3 is 13 residues. The CDR3 protein is CASSLRGYNEQFF. The CDR3 DNA follows: TGTGCCAGCAGCTTAAGGGGGTACAATGAGCAGTTCTTC.

V usage is TRBV9 and J usage is TRBJ2-3; TRBD1 is a possible D gene (6 bases). The V gene's germline CDR1 is SGDLS and CDR2 YYNGEE. The CDR3 loop spans 10 amino acids. Trimming shortened V by 7 bases and J by 13 bases, and 13 bases separated the two germline ends. CDR3 bases: TGTGCCAGCGGGGGCGGAAGCAAGTATTTT. It translates to CASGGGSKYF.

The chain links TRBV30 to TRBJ1-1, with 11 bases aligning to TRBD1. Looked up from germline, CDR1 is GTSNPN and CDR2 is SVGIG (reference sequence). Trimming took 5 bases from V and 4 from J; bases not matched to a gene: 3. This CDR3 is 13 amino acids long. The CDR3 DNA reads as TGTGCCTGGGAAGGGACAGGGGGCACTGAAGCTTTCTTT. It codes for CAWEGTGGTEAFF.

The V gene is TRBV5-1, the J gene TRBJ2-1; 8 bases align to TRBD2. The length of the CDR3 is 15 residues. Unmatched junction bases numbered 0, after V lost 0 bases and J lost 1 base. The V gene's germline CDR1 is SGHRS and CDR2 YFSETQ. This CDR3 is CASSLVAGSYNEQFF. The DNA for the CDR3 is TGCGCCAGCAGCTTGGTAGCGGGATCCTACAATGAGCAGTTCTTC.

This chain links TRBV10-2 with TRBJ2-1, with TRBD2 matching over 13 bases. The V gene end was trimmed by 2 bases and the J gene end by 2 bases; junction bases not matched to a gene: 0. Germline values: CDR1 WSHSY, CDR2 SAAADI. CDR3 length: 16 residues. The CDR3: CASSETSGGAYNEQFF. CDR3 bases: TGCGCCAGCAGTGAGACTAGCGGGGGGGCCTACAATGAGCAGTTCTTC.

This chain links TRBV18 with TRBJ2-2; no reliable D call. The CDR3 extends over 13 amino acids. In germline, CDR1 is KGHSH, CDR2 LQKENI. Trimming cost V 3 bases and J 6 bases, with 8 bases left between them. This CDR3 reads CASSPAVPGELFF. The CDR3, as DNA: TGTGCCAGCTCACCTGCAGTACCCGGGGAGCTGTTTTTT.

For the CDR3, the DNA is TGTGCCAGCAGTCCTCGACTAGCCCGCACAGATACGCAGTATTTT. This sequence encodes CASSPRLARTDTQYF. The V and J genes are TRBV6-5 and TRBJ2-3; 7 bases align to TRBD2. This CDR3 has 15 amino acids. V gave up 5 bases and J gave up 1 base; unmatched junction bases: 6. Per germline, CDR1 MNHEY and CDR2 SVGAGI.

This chain joins TRBV6-5 and TRBJ2-1; TRBD2 agrees at 11 bases. V trimming: 6 bases; J trimming: 4 bases; junction bases outside the gene matches: 5. Looked up from germline, CDR1 is MNHEY and CDR2 is SVGAGI. The length of the CDR3 is 15 residues. Here the CDR3 reads CASRTGTSGYNEQFF. CDR3 sequence (DNA): TGTGCCAGCAGGACTGGGACTAGCGGATACAATGAGCAGTTCTTC.